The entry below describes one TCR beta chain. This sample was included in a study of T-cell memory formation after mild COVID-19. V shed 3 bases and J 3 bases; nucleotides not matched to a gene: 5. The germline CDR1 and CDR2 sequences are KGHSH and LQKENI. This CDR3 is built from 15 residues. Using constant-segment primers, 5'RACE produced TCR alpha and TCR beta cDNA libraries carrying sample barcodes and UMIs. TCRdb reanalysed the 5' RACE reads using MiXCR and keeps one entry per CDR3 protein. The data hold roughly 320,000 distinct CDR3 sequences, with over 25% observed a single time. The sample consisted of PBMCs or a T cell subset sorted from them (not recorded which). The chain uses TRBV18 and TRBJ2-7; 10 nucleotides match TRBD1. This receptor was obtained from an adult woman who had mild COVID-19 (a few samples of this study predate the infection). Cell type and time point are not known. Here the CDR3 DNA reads TGTGCCAGCTCACCGACAGGGGGCGTAGTCTACGAGCAGTACTTC. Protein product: CASSPTGGVVYEQYF.